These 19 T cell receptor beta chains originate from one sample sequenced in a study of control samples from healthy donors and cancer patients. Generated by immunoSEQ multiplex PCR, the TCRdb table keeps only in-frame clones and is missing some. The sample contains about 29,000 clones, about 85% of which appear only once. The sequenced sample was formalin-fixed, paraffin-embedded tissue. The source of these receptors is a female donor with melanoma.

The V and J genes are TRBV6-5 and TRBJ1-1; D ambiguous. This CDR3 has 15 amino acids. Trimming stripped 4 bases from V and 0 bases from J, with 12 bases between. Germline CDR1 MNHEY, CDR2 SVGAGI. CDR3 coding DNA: TGTGCCAGCAGTTCGAGGAGCCTCATGAACACTGAAGCTTTCTTT. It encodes CASSSRSLMNTEAFF.

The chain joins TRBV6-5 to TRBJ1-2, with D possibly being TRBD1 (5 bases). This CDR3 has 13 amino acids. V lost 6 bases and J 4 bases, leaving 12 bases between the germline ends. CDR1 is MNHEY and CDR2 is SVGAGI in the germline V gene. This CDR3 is CASRPGTPYGYTF. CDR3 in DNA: TGTGCCAGCAGACCCGGGACGCCCTATGGCTACACCTTC.

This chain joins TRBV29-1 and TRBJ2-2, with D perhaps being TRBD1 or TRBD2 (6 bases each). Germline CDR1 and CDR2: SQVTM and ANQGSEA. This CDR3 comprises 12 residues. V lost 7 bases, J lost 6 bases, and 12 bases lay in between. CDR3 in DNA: TGCAGCGGGGAACGGGGGCCCGGGGAGCTGTTTTTT. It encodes CSGERGPGELFF.

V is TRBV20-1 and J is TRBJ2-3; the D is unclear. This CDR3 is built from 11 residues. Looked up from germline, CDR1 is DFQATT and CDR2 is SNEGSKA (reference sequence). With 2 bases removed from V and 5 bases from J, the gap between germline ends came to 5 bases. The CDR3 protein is CSARFLDTQYF. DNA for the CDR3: TGCAGTGCTAGATTTCTAGATACGCAGTATTTT.

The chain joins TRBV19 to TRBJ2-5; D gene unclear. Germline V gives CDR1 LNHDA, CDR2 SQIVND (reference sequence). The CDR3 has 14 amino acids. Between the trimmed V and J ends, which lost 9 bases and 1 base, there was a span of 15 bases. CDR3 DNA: TGTGCCAGCAAACAGCGCTCTTTCCAAGAGACCCAGTACTTC. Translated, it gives CASKQRSFQETQYF.

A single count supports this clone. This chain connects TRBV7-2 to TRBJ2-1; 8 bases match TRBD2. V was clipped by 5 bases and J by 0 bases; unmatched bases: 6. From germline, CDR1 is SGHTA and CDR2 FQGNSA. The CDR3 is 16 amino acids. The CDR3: CASSRTSLSSYNEQFF. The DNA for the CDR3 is TGTGCCAGCAGCCGGACTAGCTTAAGCTCCTACAATGAGCAGTTCTTC.

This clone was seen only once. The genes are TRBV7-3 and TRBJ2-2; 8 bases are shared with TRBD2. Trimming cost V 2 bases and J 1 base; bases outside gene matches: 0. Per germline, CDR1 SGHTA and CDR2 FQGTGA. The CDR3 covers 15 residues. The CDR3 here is CASSLAGGNTGELFF. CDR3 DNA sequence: TGTGCCAGCAGCTTAGCGGGAGGGAACACCGGGGAGCTGTTTTTT.

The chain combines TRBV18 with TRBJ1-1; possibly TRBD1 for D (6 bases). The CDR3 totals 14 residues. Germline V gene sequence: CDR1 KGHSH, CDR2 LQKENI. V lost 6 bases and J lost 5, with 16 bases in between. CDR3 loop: CASSLGQTGTEAFF. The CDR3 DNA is TGTGCCAGCTCTCTGGGACAAACCGGAACTGAAGCTTTCTTT.

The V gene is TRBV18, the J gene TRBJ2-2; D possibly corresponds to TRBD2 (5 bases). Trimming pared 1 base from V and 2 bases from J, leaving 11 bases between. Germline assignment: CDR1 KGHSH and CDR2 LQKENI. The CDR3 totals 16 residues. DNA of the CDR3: TGTGCCAGCTCACCACGCGAGGGTCTAAACACCGGGGAGCTGTTTTTT. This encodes CASSPREGLNTGELFF.

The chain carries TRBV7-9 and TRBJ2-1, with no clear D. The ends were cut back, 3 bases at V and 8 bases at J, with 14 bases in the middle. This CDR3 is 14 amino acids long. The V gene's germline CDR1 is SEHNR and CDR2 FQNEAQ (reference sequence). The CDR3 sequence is CASSFGSVSDEQFF. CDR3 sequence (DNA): TGTGCCAGCAGCTTCGGGTCAGTATCCGATGAGCAGTTCTTC.

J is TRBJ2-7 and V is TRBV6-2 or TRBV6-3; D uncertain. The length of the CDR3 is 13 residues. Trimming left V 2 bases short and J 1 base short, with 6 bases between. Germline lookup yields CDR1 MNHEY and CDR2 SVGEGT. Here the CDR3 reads CASSYAQSYEQYF. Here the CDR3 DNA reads TGTGCCAGCAGTTACGCTCAATCCTACGAGCAGTACTTC.

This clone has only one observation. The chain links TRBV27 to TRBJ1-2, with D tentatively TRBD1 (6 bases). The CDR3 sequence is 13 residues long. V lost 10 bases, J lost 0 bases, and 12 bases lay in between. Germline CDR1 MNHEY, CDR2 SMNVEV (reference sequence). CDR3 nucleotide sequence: TGTGCCACCTGGGGGCGAACTAACTATGGCTACACCTTC. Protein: CATWGRTNYGYTF.

The CDR3 loop reads CASSQGGGSGGYTF. The DNA for the CDR3 is TGTGCCAGCAGCCAAGGGGGAGGGTCTGGGGGCTACACCTTC. This sequence joins TRBV4-2 and TRBJ1-2; D unclear. CDR1 is LGHNA, CDR2 YNFKEQ, per germline. V lost 1 base to trimming and J lost 8 bases, with 14 bases between them. The CDR3 covers 14 residues.

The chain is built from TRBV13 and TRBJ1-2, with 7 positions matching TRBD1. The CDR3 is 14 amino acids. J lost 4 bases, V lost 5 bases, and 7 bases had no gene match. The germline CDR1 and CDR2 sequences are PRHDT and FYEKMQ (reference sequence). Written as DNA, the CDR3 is TGTGCCAGCAGCCAAGACAGGGAAGCCTATGGCTACACCTTC. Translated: CASSQDREAYGYTF. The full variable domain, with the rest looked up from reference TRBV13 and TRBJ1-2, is AAGVIQSPRHLIKEKRETATLKCYPIPRHDTVYWYQQGPGQDPQFLISFYEKMQSDKGSIPDRFSAQQFSDYHSELNMSSLELGDSALYFCASSQDREAYGYTFGSGTRLTVV.

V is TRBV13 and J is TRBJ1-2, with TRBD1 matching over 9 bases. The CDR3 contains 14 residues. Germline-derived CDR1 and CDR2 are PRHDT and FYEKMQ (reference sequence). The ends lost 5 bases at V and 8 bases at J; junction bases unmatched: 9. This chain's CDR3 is CASSPGQGARGYTF. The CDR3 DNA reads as TGTGCCAGCAGCCCGGGACAGGGTGCGCGCGGCTACACCTTC. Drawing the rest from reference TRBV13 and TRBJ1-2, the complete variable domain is AAGVIQSPRHLIKEKRETATLKCYPIPRHDTVYWYQQGPGQDPQFLISFYEKMQSDKGSIPDRFSAQQFSDYHSELNMSSLELGDSALYFCASSPGQGARGYTFGSGTRLTVV.

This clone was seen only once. For the CDR3, the DNA is TGCAGTGCTAGTAGGGACAGCCTGTCCTACGAGCAGTACTTC. As protein: CSASRDSLSYEQYF. The chain has TRBV20-1 and TRBJ2-7, with 7 bases identical to TRBD1. This CDR3 spans 14 amino acids. Germline CDR1 is DFQATT and CDR2 is SNEGSKA (reference sequence). Germline trimming cut 3 bases from V and 1 base from J; bases unmatched to any gene: 6.

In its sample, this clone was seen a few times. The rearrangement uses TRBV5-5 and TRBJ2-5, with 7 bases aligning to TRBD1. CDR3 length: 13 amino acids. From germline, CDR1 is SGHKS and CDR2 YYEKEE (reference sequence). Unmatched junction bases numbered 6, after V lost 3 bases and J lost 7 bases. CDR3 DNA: TGTGCCAGCAGCTCCACAGGGGATGGGACCCAGTACTTC. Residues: CASSSTGDGTQYF.

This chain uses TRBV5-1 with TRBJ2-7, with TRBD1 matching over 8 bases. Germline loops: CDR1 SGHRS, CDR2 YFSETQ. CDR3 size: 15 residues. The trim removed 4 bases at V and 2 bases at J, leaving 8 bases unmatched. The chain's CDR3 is CASSDGQGRPYEQYF. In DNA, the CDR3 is TGCGCCAGCAGCGATGGACAGGGTCGACCCTACGAGCAGTACTTC.

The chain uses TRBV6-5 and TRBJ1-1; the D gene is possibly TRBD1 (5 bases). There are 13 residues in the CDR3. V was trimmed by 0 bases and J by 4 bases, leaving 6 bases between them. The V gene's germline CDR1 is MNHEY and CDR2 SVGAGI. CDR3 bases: TGTGCCAGCAGTTACTCAGGGACCACTGAAGCTTTCTTT. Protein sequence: CASSYSGTTEAFF.